This TCR beta chain is from a study of blood T cell repertoires in COVID-19. The CDR3 is made up of 14 amino acids. Trimming stripped 5 bases from V and 5 bases from J, with 16 bases between. Germline loops: CDR1 MDHEN, CDR2 SYDVKM. The data were produced by immunoSEQ multiplex PCR, yet TCRdb's version contains in-frame clones alone and is incomplete. This table holds 320,000 or so clones, about 87% found once. This clonotype was sampled from a man aged 25 to 40 who had recovered from COVID-19. The rearrangement joins TRBV28 to TRBJ2-7; TRBD2 is a possible D gene (5 bases). Input material: PBMCs or T cells enriched from blood (not recorded which). The CDR3 reads CASSLIDRGNEQYF. The CDR3 region has the DNA TGTGCCAGCAGTCTCATTGATCGGGGAAACGAGCAGTACTTC.